The next 30 T cell receptor beta chains were all read from a single sample in a study of CD8+ T cells in alopecia areata. After isolation, RNA underwent reverse transcription to generate cDNA as the sequencing template. Only in-frame clones appear in the TCRdb table, and some are missing; sequencing was by immunoSEQ multiplex PCR. Of about 180,000 clones listed, roughly 60% were seen once; the top ten hold around 1.8%. Sequencing was performed on CD4+ T cells sorted from blood, taken at week 0. These receptor sequences come from a human donor with alopecia areata.

The chain employs TRBV7-8 and TRBJ1-2, with D perhaps TRBD1 (5 bases). V was clipped by 2 bases and J by 3 bases, with 19 bases between them. There are 17 residues in the CDR3. Germline CDR1 reads SGHVS; CDR2 reads FQNEAQ. The DNA for the CDR3 is TGTGCCAGCAGCTTAAGGGCCCGGGGCAGGAACGACTATGGCTACACCTTC. Amino acid sequence: CASSLRARGRNDYGYTF.

This chain connects TRBV5-6 to TRBJ1-5; D is ambiguous. Per the germline V gene, CDR1 is SGHDT and CDR2 is YYEEEE. V gave up 2 bases and J gave up 0 bases, with 12 bases separating them. The CDR3 sequence is 16 residues long. CDR3 protein: CASSFWSGDSNQPQHF. The CDR3 nucleotides read TGTGCCAGCAGCTTCTGGAGTGGAGATAGCAATCAGCCCCAGCATTTT.

This sequence joins TRBV5-4 and TRBJ1-6; D may be TRBD1 (6 bases). The CDR3 spans 15 residues. The V end was cut by 4 bases, the J end by 7 bases, with 15 bases between. The V gene's germline CDR1 is SGHNT and CDR2 YYREEE (reference sequence). The CDR3 spells CASSPRGMGNSPLHF. CDR3 sequence (DNA): TGTGCCAGCAGCCCCAGGGGTATGGGGAATTCACCCCTCCACTTT. Complete variable domain (other parts from reference TRBV5-4 and TRBJ1-6): ETGVTQSPTHLIKTRGQQVTLRCSSQSGHNTVSWYQQALGQGPQFIFQYYREEENGRGNFPPRFSGLQFPNYSSELNVNALELDDSALYLCASSPRGMGNSPLHFGNGTRLTVT.

In DNA form, the CDR3 reads TGCAGCGTTCGGACTAGCGGGGGGGCCGGAGAGACCCAGTACTTC. Translation: CSVRTSGGAGETQYF. The rearrangement joins TRBV29-1 to TRBJ2-5, with 15 positions matching TRBD2. CDR3 size: 15 residues. The V gene end was trimmed by 5 bases and the J gene end by 4 bases; junction bases not matched to a gene: 5. Germline values: CDR1 SQVTM, CDR2 ANQGSEA.

The chain carries TRBV29-1 and TRBJ1-1; D is unclear. Trimming pared 8 bases from V and 1 base from J, leaving 17 bases between. Germline values: CDR1 SQVTM, CDR2 ANQGSEA. The CDR3 has 14 amino acids. The CDR3 loop is CSIGGWEANTEAFF. CDR3 nucleotide sequence: TGCAGCATCGGTGGGTGGGAAGCGAACACTGAAGCTTTCTTT.

The genes are TRBV25-1 and TRBJ2-7; 8 bases map to TRBD1. The CDR3 runs to 12 residues. Germline V gene sequence: CDR1 MGHDK, CDR2 SYGVNS. With V trimmed by 10 bases and J by 6 bases, 8 bases remained unmatched. The CDR3: CATRQGRGEQYF. The CDR3 DNA follows: TGTGCCACTAGACAGGGGAGAGGCGAGCAGTACTTC.

The CDR3 bases are TGTGCCAGCAGCTTAGTGAGGGGCCCATCCTACAATGAGCAGTTCTTC. Translating gives CASSLVRGPSYNEQFF. The V gene is TRBV7-9, the J gene TRBJ2-1; D is possibly TRBD1 or TRBD2 (5 bases each). This CDR3 comprises 16 residues. V was trimmed by 1 base and J by 1 base, leaving 11 bases between them. Germline CDR1 SEHNR, CDR2 FQNEAQ (reference sequence). The full variable domain, its missing parts supplied by reference TRBV7-9 and TRBJ2-1, is DTGVSQNPRHKITKRGQNVTFRCDPISEHNRLYWYRQTLGQGPEFLTYFQNEAQLEKSRLLSDRFSAERPKGSFSTLEIQRTEQGDSAMYLCASSLVRGPSYNEQFFGPGTRLTVL.

The chain couples TRBV14 to TRBJ1-4; D possibly corresponds to TRBD1 (5 bases). V was cut by 0 bases and J by 8 bases, with 16 bases left in between. The germline V gene has CDR1 SGHDN and CDR2 FVKESK. There are 16 residues in the CDR3. Written as DNA, the CDR3 is TGTGCCAGCAGCCAAGATCGATCCAGGGAAGACGAAAAACTGTTTTTT. Translating gives CASSQDRSREDEKLFF.

The V gene is TRBV5-1, the J gene TRBJ1-1, with D unclear. The germline gives CDR1 SGHRS, CDR2 YFSETQ. V was shortened by 0 bases and J by 1 base, with 7 bases between the two germline ends. The CDR3 is 14 amino acids. As DNA, the CDR3 is TGCGCCAGCAGCTTGGAGTCACCGAACACTGAAGCTTTCTTT. Residues: CASSLESPNTEAFF.

This clone was counted a few times. The chain has TRBV2 and TRBJ1-4, with 10 positions matching TRBD1. The CDR3 runs 14 residues. V shed 4 bases and J 8 bases; nucleotides not matched to a gene: 4. The germline CDR1 and CDR2 sequences are SNHLY and FYNNEI. The CDR3 loop is CASSVGQGYEKLFF. The DNA for the CDR3 is TGTGCCAGCAGTGTGGGACAGGGGTACGAAAAACTGTTTTTT. The full variable domain, completed using reference TRBV2 and TRBJ1-4, is EPEVTQTPSHQVTQMGQEVILRCVPISNHLYFYWYRQILGQKVEFLVSFYNNEISEKSEIFDDQFSVERPDGSNFTLKIRSTKLEDSAMYFCASSVGQGYEKLFFGSGTQLSVL.

This clone was observed many times. The V and J genes are TRBV19 and TRBJ2-1; 9 bases agree with TRBD1. From germline, CDR1 is LNHDA and CDR2 SQIVND (reference sequence). The CDR3 consists of 17 residues. Losses at the gene ends were 6 bases for V and 6 bases for J; bases not matched to a gene: 15. The CDR3 nucleotides are TGTGCCAGTAGCCTTAAGACGGGACAGGGATTAGTCAATGAGCAGTTCTTC. Amino acids: CASSLKTGQGLVNEQFF.

The chain recombines TRBV15 with TRBJ1-4; tentative D call: TRBD1 (6 bases). Per germline, CDR1 LNHNV and CDR2 YYDKDF (reference sequence). V shed 5 bases and J shed 4 bases, with 14 bases lying between them. CDR3 size: 15 residues. CDR3 residues: CATSGTGKVNEKLFF. The CDR3 DNA reads TGTGCCACCAGCGGAACAGGGAAGGTTAATGAAAAACTGTTTTTT.

This clone was recorded a few times. This sequence joins TRBV25-1 and TRBJ2-4; perhaps D is TRBD1 or TRBD2 (5 bases each). V was shortened by 4 bases and J by 5 bases, with 9 bases between the two germline ends. The germline V gene encodes CDR1 MGHDK and CDR2 SYGVNS. CDR3 length equals 13 residues. CDR3 coding DNA: TGTGCCAGCAGTGCGGGGCAGGAAAACATTCAGTACTTC. Translating gives CASSAGQENIQYF.

This clone was detected once. The chain combines TRBV25-1 with TRBJ1-1, with D possibly TRBD1 on 5 matching bases. CDR1 is MGHDK, CDR2 SYGVNS, per germline. The CDR3 sequence is 15 residues long. With 2 bases removed from V and 3 bases from J, the gap between germline ends came to 13 bases. The CDR3 bases are TGTGCCAGCAGTGAACCAGGGAAATGGGACACTGAAGCTTTCTTT. Translation gives CASSEPGKWDTEAFF.

The rearrangement links TRBV2 to TRBJ1-2; perhaps TRBD1 as D (5 bases). This CDR3 comprises 13 residues. Trimming removed 5 bases at V and 8 bases at J, with 15 bases between. Germline lookup yields CDR1 SNHLY and CDR2 FYNNEI. In DNA form, the CDR3 reads TGTGCCAGCAGTCCGGACAAGACCGCAGGCTACACCTTC. This gives the protein CASSPDKTAGYTF.

The table lists this clone with a few counts. This chain connects TRBV13 to TRBJ2-2; perhaps D is TRBD1 or TRBD2 (6 bases each). Germline V gives CDR1 PRHDT, CDR2 FYEKMQ (reference sequence). The V end lost 1 base, the J end lost 5 bases, and 11 bases lay between the germline ends. This CDR3 contains 15 residues. Written as DNA, the CDR3 is TGTGCCAGCAGCTTAGAACAGGGAGGAACCGGGGAGCTGTTTTTT. Residues: CASSLEQGGTGELFF.

V gene TRBV7-9 combines with J gene TRBJ1-6; the D is unclear. Germline V lookup: CDR1 SEHNR, CDR2 FQNEAQ (reference sequence). The CDR3 consists of 12 residues. The V and J ends lost 1 base and 7 bases respectively, with 2 bases between them. The CDR3 DNA reads TGTGCCAGCAGCTTAGGGAATTCACCCCTCCACTTT. Amino acids: CASSLGNSPLHF.

This clone appeared a few times. CDR3 region: CASSPGVAGWTDTQYF. CDR3 sequence (DNA): TGTGCCAGCAGCCCAGGGGTAGCGGGGTGGACAGATACGCAGTATTTT. The V and J genes are TRBV11-2 and TRBJ2-3; 8 nucleotides agree with TRBD2. Trimming at V came to 5 bases and at J to 3 bases, leaving 10 bases not matched to a gene. In germline, CDR1 is SGHAT, CDR2 FQNNGV. The CDR3 has 16 residues. Full variable domain (missing parts from reference TRBV11-2 and TRBJ2-3): EAGVAQSPRYKIIEKRQSVAFWCNPISGHATLYWYQQILGQGPKLLIQFQNNGVVDDSQLPKDRFSAERLKGVDSTLKIQPAKLEDSAVYLCASSPGVAGWTDTQYFGPGTRLTVL.

The rearrangement joins TRBV29-1 to TRBJ2-7; weak D call: TRBD2 (6 bases). The CDR3 has 14 residues. Germline V CDR1 and CDR2: SQVTM, ANQGSEA. Trimming removed 5 bases from V and 5 bases from J, with 19 bases in between. The DNA for the CDR3 is TGCAGCGTTACGTCCGGGACTGATACGAACGAGCAGTACTTC. Its translation: CSVTSGTDTNEQYF.

The rearrangement links TRBV7-9 to TRBJ2-3; D is perhaps TRBD1 or TRBD2 (5 bases each). Looked up from germline, CDR1 is SEHNR and CDR2 is FQNEAQ (reference sequence). This CDR3 spans 14 amino acids. V lost 6 bases and J 6 bases, leaving 16 bases between the germline ends. The CDR3 spells CASRQWDPGDTQYF. The CDR3 DNA sequence: TGTGCCAGCAGACAGTGGGACCCCGGGGATACGCAGTATTTT. Using reference TRBV7-9 and TRBJ2-3 for the parts outside the CDR3, the full variable domain is DTGVSQNPRHKITKRGQNVTFRCDPISEHNRLYWYRQTLGQGPEFLTYFQNEAQLEKSRLLSDRFSAERPKGSFSTLEIQRTEQGDSAMYLCASRQWDPGDTQYFGPGTRLTVL.

This clone was counted only a few times. The chain uses TRBV19 and TRBJ2-5; TRBD1 matches 10 bases. The V gene's germline CDR1 is LNHDA and CDR2 SQIVND (reference sequence). CDR3 length equals 13 residues. With 5 bases clipped from V and 5 bases from J, the junction kept 2 bases outside the gene matches. The CDR3, as DNA: TGTGCCAGTAGTTCGACAGGGGGCGAGACCCAGTACTTC. This gives the protein CASSSTGGETQYF. Full variable domain (rest looked up from reference TRBV19 and TRBJ2-5): DGGITQSPKYLFRKEGQNVTLSCEQNLNHDAMYWYRQDPGQGLRLIYYSQIVNDFQKGDIAEGYSVSREKKESFPLTVTSAQKNPTAFYLCASSSTGGETQYFGPGTRLLVL.

The chain links TRBV6-1 to TRBJ1-1; 7 bases are shared with TRBD1. The CDR3 is made up of 12 amino acids. From germline, CDR1 is MNHNS and CDR2 SASEGT. J gave up 3 bases and V 10 bases, and 5 bases lay outside the gene matches. CDR3 residues: CATNTGDTEAFF. Written as DNA, the CDR3 is TGTGCCACCAACACAGGGGACACTGAAGCTTTCTTT.

A few counts support this clone. The chain combines TRBV29-1 with TRBJ2-3; either TRBD1 or TRBD2 may fit D (6 bases each). Trimming stripped 8 bases from V and 5 bases from J, with 17 bases between. The CDR3 covers 13 residues. Per germline, CDR1 SQVTM and CDR2 ANQGSEA. In DNA form, the CDR3 reads TGCAGCTACGGGGGCGCCGCGGGAGATACGCAGTATTTT. It is translated as CSYGGAAGDTQYF.

This rearrangement joins TRBV30 to TRBJ1-5, with D hard to call. The ends were cut back, 4 bases at V and 1 base at J, with 11 bases in the middle. This CDR3 has 14 residues. In germline, CDR1 is GTSNPN, CDR2 SVGIG (reference sequence). For the CDR3, the DNA is TGTGCCTGGACCCCAGGCAACAGCAATCAGCCCCAGCATTTT. Amino acid sequence: CAWTPGNSNQPQHF.

This clone came up a few times. V usage is TRBV4-3 and J usage is TRBJ2-7; TRBD2 aligns across 8 bases. CDR1 is LGHNA and CDR2 is YSLEER in the germline V gene. The ends lost 0 bases at V and 2 bases at J; junction bases unmatched: 3. The CDR3 is 15 residues long. CDR3 bases: TGCGCCAGCAGCCAAGACGGCGGGGGGCCCTACGAGCAGTACTTC. It translates to CASSQDGGGPYEQYF.

This sequence joins TRBV9 and TRBJ1-5; D gene ambiguous. The V end was cut by 3 bases, the J end by 2 bases, with 9 bases between. CDR1 is SGDLS, CDR2 YYNGEE, per germline. This CDR3 is 14 amino acids long. In DNA form, the CDR3 reads TGTGCCAGCAGCGGCGGACTGGGCAATCAGCCCCAGCATTTT. Protein product: CASSGGLGNQPQHF.

This clone was recorded a few times. This chain links TRBV11-2 with TRBJ2-1; maybe TRBD2 (6 bases). CDR3 length: 13 amino acids. Trimming pared 8 bases from V and 4 bases from J, leaving 12 bases between. Germline V lookup: CDR1 SGHAT, CDR2 FQNNGV. The CDR3 here is CASEPGLYNEQFF. CDR3 nucleotides: TGTGCCAGCGAACCGGGACTTTACAATGAGCAGTTCTTC.

The table lists this clone with a count of one. This sequence joins TRBV10-3 and TRBJ1-1, with 7 bases aligning to TRBD1. The trim removed 11 bases at V and 4 bases at J, leaving 10 bases unmatched. The CDR3 extends over 13 amino acids. The V gene's germline CDR1 is ENHRY and CDR2 SYGVKD. The CDR3 spells CAVDREGGTEAFF. The CDR3 DNA follows: TGTGCCGTCGACAGGGAGGGAGGCACTGAAGCTTTCTTT.

The chain employs TRBV30 and TRBJ2-7; perhaps D is TRBD1 or TRBD2 (6 bases each). V was pared by 3 bases and J by 2 bases, with 8 bases between. The V gene's germline CDR1 is GTSNPN and CDR2 SVGIG (reference sequence). The CDR3 sequence is 12 residues long. The CDR3 spells CAWRGGTYEQYF. The CDR3 DNA reads TGTGCCTGGAGAGGGGGGACCTACGAGCAGTACTTC.

A single count supports this clone. The chain combines TRBV7-7 with TRBJ1-5, with no clear D. V was pared by 5 bases and J by 3 bases, with 11 bases between. CDR1 and CDR2 from the germline V gene are SSHAT and FNYEAQ (reference sequence). There are 14 residues in the CDR3. The CDR3 coding sequence is TGTGCCAGCAGCGATCCGGGGTCCAATCAGCCCCAGCATTTT. It encodes CASSDPGSNQPQHF.